This T cell receptor beta chain was profiled in a study of long-term antiretroviral therapy in people with HIV (dated by TCRdb to between 2021 and 2024). A note on the overall study: The earliest samples were collected about a decade before the 2015 WHO recommendation for immediate ART, when ART was typically delayed until CD4 counts fell. This retrospective serial study examined whether starting ART and sustained HIV suppression were associated with changes in the composition and diversity of the TRB repertoire in peripheral blood. A total of 192 cryopreserved PBMC samples were contributed to the cohort by 30 adults with confirmed HIV infection, with samples collected serially over a mean of roughly six years (range 1-12). About 35% of the 30 participants with HIV were female. No cross-contamination during QIAcube processing was shown when test extractions of a monoclonal T-cell line were performed alongside 30 to 40 polyclonal samples.

Here is what the overall study found, with its caveats: Samples dated from about 2004 to 2017, and the ART regimens used may be less effective than current ones. Because pre-ART samples had limited cell numbers, profiling was done on unsorted PBMC rather than on sorted CD4+ and CD8+ T cells. Inferences about post-ART repertoire changes were limited because no data were available on ART adherence, viral resistance or therapy changes. At every time point, the repertoire was dominated by expanded TRB clones first identified before ART initiation, although this dominance fluctuated and, in many PLHIV, declined after ART. HIV repertoires had narrower CDR3 length ranges than controls, and the network structure suggested an antigen-experienced repertoire that shifted only slightly toward naive after ART. ART initiation was associated with a significant increase in TRB diversity, but diversity stayed significantly below transplant donor controls even after long-term ART. Since PBMC availability was limited, sequencing covered only the TCR beta chain, with no alpha chain pairing.

As to this clone: Its antigen remains undetermined. It has no much larger one-base neighbor in the sample; base qualities were not kept.

To be included, a participant needed at least one PBMC sample from before ART initiation plus at least two post-ART samples. All participants with HIV were treated in the United States of America. Before DNA extraction, cryopreserved samples of about 1-10 million PBMC were thawed and washed. At the time of the earliest PBMC sample for each participant with HIV, ages ranged from roughly 23 to 60 years. PBMC samples were contributed by each participant from 1-4 timepoints before ART initiation and 2-8 timepoints after ART initiation, with a median of 7 samples. For every participant, serial HIV viral load, CD4+ T-cell count, ART history and demographic data were obtained. Using a Qiagen kit on a QIAcube, genomic DNA was extracted from unsorted PBMC, with samples processed in batches of 12. For CDR1 and CDR2, the germline V gene lists SNHLY and FYNNEI. From the cysteine through the phenylalanine, the CDR3 covers 14 amino acids. Only the CDR3 DNA stays, 42 bases, in frame from base 1. Trimming removed 2 bases from V and 8 bases from J, leaving 10 bases between the germline ends.

Sequencing of the TRB variable region was done with the immunoSEQ hsTCRB v3.0 assay at survey level resolution. A depth of 40,000-50,000 T-cell genomes per sample was targeted for TRB sequencing. An Illumina MiSeq with a v3 150-cycle kit was used to sequence the pooled TRB libraries. Under the source paper's analysis protocol: Repertoire analysis was performed in R inside a reproducible Nextflow workflow that covered QC, data transformation and analysis. Custom analyses were implemented in LymphoSeq2, an R package for AIRR-Seq data exploration. A few samples that yielded fewer than 5000 total TRB sequences were excluded, so that around 190 HIV repertoires were analyzed. Among the approximately 190 HIV repertoires that were kept, around 60 were collected before ART initiation and some 130 were collected after ART initiation. Repertoires were downsampled to 5000 TRB nucleotide sequences, with summary statistics averaged over 100 downsampling iterations. TRB sequences were retained for analysis only if CDR3 regions of at least seven amino acids were present. Diversity was measured with a Shannon entropy-derived clonality score and the Gini coefficient. In the repertoire networks, any two of the top 5000 CDR3 amino acid sequences were linked whenever the two sequences differed by an edit distance of one. For TRB CDR3 amino acid sequences, GLIPH2 was used to predict antigen specificity groups and MHC restriction. To flag known associations with CMV, EBV, HIV or tissue antigens, CDR3 amino acid sequences were compared against VDJdb and McPAS-TCR. Pre-ART, post-ART and control groups were compared with Wilcoxon signed-rank tests and Holm-Bonferroni correction. TCRdb's version of the immuneACCESS table is confined to in-frame rearrangements and falls short of the full clone set. An unresolved V gene accounts for under half of the shortfall where checked; the remainder is of unknown origin. V, J and clone size are those of that table, while D and trimming were read from the DNA. This sample holds approximately 10,000 clones; 84% were observed only once. Jointly, the top ten make up 20% to 25% of the sample.

Sequenced here: unsorted PBMCs, sampled around 7.5 years after starting antiretroviral therapy. The chain links TRBV2 with TRBJ1-6; too little of a D gene remains to name it. The receptor comes from a man aged 50-59 years with HIV. The CDR3 region reads CASSELGAYSPLHF. The nucleotides are TGTGCCAGCAGTGAATTGGGAGCTTATTCACCCCTCCACTTT.